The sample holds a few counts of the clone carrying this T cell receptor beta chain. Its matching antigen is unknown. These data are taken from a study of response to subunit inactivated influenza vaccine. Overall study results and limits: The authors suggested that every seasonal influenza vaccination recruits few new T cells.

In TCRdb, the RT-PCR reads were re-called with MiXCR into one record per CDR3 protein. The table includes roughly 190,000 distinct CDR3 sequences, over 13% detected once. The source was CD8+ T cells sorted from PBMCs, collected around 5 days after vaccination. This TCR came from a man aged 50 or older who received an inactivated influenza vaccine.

The CDR3 DNA is TGCGCCAGCAGCCAAGGAAGGGAGCAGTTCTTC. This encodes CASSQGREQFF. V gene TRBV5-1 combines with J gene TRBJ2-1; no reliable D call. The V end was cut by 4 bases, the J end by 10 bases, with 9 bases between. Germline loops: CDR1 SGHRS, CDR2 YFSETQ. This CDR3 region has 11 residues.